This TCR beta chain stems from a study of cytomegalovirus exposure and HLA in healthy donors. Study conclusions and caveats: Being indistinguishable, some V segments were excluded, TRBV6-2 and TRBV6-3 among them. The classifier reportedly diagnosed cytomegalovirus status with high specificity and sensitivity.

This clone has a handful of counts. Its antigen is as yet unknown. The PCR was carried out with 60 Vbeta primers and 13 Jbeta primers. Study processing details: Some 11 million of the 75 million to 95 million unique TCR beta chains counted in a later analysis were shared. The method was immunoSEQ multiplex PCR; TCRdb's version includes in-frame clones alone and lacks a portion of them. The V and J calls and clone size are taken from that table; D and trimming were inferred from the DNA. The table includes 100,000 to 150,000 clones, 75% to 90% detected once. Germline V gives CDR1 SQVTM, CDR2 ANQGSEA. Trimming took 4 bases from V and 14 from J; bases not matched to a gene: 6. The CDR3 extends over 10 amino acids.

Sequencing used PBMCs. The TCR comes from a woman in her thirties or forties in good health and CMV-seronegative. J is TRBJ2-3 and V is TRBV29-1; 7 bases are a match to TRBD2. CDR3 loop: CSVGLRELYF. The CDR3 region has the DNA TGCAGCGTTGGGTTGCGGGAGCTGTATTTT.